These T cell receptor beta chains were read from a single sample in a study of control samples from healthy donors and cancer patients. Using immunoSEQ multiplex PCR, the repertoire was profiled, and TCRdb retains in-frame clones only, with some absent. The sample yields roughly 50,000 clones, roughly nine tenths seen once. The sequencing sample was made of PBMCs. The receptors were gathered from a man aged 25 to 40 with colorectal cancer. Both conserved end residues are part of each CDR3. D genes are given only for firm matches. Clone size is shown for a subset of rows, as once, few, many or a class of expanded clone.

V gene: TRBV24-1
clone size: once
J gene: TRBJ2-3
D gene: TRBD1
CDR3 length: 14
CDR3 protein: CATGTGGSTDTQYF
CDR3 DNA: TGTGCCACCGGGACAGGGGGAAGCACAGATACGCAGTATTTT

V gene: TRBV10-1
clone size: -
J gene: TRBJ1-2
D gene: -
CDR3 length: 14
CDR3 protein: CATRAGRRCVGYTF
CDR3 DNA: TGCGCCACCCGAGCAGGGCGGAGATGCGTTGGCTACACCTTC

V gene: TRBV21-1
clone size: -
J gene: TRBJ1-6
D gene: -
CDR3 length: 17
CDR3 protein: CASSAADREPYNSPLHF
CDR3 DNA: TGTGCCAGCAGCGCCGCGGACAGGGAACCCTATAATTCACCCCTCCACTTT

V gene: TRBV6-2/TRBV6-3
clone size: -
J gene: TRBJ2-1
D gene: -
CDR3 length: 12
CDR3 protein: CASSFIYNEQFF
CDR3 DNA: TGTGCCAGCAGCTTCATCTACAATGAGCAGTTCTTC

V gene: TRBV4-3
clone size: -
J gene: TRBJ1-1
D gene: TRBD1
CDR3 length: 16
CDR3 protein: CASSHTLDRGRPEAFF
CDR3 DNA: TGCGCCAGCAGCCACACTTTAGACAGGGGCCGCCCTGAAGCTTTCTTT

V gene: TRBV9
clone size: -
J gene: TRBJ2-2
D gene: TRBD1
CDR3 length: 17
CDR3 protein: CASSVWAGTGSIGELFF
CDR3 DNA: TGTGCCAGCAGCGTTTGGGCCGGGACAGGGAGCATCGGGGAGCTGTTTTTT

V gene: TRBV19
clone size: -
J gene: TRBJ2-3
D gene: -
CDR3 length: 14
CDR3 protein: CASSIQGGTDTQYF
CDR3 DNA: TGTGCCAGTAGTATACAGGGAGGTACAGATACGCAGTATTTT

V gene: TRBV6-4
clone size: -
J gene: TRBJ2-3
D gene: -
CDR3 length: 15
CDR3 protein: CASSDRTGPTDTQYF
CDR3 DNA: TGTGCCAGCAGTGACCGGACCGGGCCGACAGATACGCAGTATTTT

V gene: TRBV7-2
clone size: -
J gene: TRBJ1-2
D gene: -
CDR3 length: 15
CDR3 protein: CASSANPAGSQGYTF
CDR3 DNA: TGTGCCAGCAGTGCCAACCCCGCCGGTAGTCAGGGCTACACCTTC

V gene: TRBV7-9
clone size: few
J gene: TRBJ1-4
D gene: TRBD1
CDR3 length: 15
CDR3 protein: CASSPPGQVYEKLFF
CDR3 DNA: TGTGCCAGCAGCCCACCGGGACAGGTCTATGAAAAACTGTTTTTT

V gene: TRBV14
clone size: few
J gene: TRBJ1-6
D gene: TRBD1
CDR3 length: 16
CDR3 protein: CASSQKWTGGDSPLHF
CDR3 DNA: TGTGCCAGCAGCCAGAAATGGACAGGGGGTGATTCACCCCTCCACTTT

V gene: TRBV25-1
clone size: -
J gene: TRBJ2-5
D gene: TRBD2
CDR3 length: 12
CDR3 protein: CASSPGGETQYF
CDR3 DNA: TGTGCCAGCAGTCCGGGAGGAGAGACCCAGTACTTC

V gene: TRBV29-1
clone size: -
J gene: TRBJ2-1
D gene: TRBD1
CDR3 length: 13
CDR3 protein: CSVEGGRQGEQFF
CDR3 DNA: TGCAGCGTTGAAGGGGGACGACAGGGAGAGCAGTTCTTC

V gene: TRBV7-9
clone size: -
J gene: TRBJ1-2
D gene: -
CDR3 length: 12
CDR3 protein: CASSYTPDMATF
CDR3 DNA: TGTGCCAGCAGCTACACCCCGGACATGGCCACCTTC

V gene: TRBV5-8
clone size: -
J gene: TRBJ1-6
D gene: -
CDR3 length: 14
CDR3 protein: CASEETLRGSPLHF
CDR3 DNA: TGTGCCAGTGAAGAGACCCTACGAGGGTCACCCCTCCACTTT

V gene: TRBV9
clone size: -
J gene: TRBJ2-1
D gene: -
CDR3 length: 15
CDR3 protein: CASSVAVQSYNEQFF
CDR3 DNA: TGTGCCAGCAGCGTAGCTGTCCAGAGCTACAATGAGCAGTTCTTC

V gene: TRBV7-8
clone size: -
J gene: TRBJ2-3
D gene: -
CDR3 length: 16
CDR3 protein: CASSSESGRNTDTQYF
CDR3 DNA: TGTGCCAGCAGCTCCGAGAGCGGGCGTAACACAGATACGCAGTATTTT

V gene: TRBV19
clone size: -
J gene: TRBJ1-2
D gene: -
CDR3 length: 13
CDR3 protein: CASSIRAGSGYTF
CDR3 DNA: TGTGCCAGTAGTATAAGGGCAGGTAGCGGCTACACCTTC

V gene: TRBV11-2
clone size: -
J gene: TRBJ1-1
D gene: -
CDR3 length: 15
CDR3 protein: CASSSAMWGNTEAFF
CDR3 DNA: TGTGCCAGCAGCTCGGCGATGTGGGGCAACACTGAAGCTTTCTTT

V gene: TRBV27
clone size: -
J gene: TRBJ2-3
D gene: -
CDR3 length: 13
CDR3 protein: CASSLGGLDTQYF
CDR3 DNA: TGTGCCAGCAGTTTAGGGGGCCTGGATACGCAGTATTTT

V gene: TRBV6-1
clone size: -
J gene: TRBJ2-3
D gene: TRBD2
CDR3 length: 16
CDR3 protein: CASSAIPGGHPDTQYF
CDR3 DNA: TGTGCCAGCAGTGCGATACCGGGGGGGCATCCAGATACGCAGTATTTT

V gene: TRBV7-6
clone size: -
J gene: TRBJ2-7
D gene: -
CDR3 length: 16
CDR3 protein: CASSLDPGHTIYEQYF
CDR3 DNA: TGTGCCAGCAGCTTAGACCCCGGACATACGATCTACGAGCAGTACTTC

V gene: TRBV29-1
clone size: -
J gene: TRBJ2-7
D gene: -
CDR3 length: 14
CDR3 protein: CSVTGLTSSYEQYF
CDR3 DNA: TGCAGCGTAACAGGGTTGACGAGCTCCTACGAGCAGTACTTC

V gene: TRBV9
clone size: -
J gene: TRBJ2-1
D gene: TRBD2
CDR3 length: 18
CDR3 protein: CASSPGLAGGRGYNEQFF
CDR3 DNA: TGTGCCAGCAGCCCGGGACTAGCGGGGGGGCGTGGGTATAATGAGCAGTTCTTC

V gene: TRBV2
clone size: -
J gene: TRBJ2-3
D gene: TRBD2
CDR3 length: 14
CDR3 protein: CASRGREVTDTQYF
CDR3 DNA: TGTGCCAGCAGAGGGCGGGAGGTCACAGATACGCAGTATTTT

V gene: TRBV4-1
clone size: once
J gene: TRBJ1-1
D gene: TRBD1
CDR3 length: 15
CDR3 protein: CASSPQQGRYTEAFF
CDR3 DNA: TGCGCCAGCAGCCCCCAACAGGGGCGCTACACTGAAGCTTTCTTT

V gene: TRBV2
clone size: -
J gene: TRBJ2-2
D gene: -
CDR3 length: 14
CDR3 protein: CASQTLMNTGELFF
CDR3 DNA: TGTGCCAGCCAAACTTTGATGAACACCGGGGAGCTGTTTTTT

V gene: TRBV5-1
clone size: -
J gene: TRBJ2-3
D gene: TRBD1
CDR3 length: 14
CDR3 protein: CASGTGGYTDTQYF
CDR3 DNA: TGCGCCAGTGGGACAGGGGGCTACACAGATACGCAGTATTTT

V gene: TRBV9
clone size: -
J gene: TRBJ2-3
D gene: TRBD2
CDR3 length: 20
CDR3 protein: CASSVGRYWTSGGDTDTQYF
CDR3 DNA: TGTGCCAGCAGCGTAGGCCGTTACTGGACTAGCGGGGGGGACACAGATACGCAGTATTTT

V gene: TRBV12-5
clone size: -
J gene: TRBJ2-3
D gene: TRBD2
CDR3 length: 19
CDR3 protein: CASGLVKRGGLVVEDTQYF
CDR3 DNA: TGTGCTAGTGGTTTGGTTAAGCGGGGGGGTTTGGTGGTGGAAGATACGCAGTATTTT

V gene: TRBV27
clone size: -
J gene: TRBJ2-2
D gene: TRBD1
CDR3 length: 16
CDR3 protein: CASSLSTGAGTGELFF
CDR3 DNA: TGTGCCAGCAGTTTATCAACAGGGGCAGGTACCGGGGAGCTGTTTTTT

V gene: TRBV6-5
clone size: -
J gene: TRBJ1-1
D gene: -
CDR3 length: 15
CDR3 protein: CASYEQGQWNTEAFF
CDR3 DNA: TGTGCCAGTTACGAACAGGGCCAGTGGAACACTGAAGCTTTCTTT

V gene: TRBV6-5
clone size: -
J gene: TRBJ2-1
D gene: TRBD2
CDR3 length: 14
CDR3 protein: CASSRGGSYNEQFF
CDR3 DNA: TGTGCCAGCAGTCGGGGGGGCTCCTACAATGAGCAGTTCTTC

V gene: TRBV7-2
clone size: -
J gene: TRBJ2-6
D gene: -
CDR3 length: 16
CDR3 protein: CASSQVGASGANVLTF
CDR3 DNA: TGTGCCAGCAGCCAAGTAGGAGCTTCTGGGGCCAACGTCCTGACTTTC

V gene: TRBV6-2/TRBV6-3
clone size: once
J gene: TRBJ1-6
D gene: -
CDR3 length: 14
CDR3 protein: CASSYTGNNSPLHF
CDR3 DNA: TGTGCCAGCAGTTATACAGGGAATAATTCACCCCTCCACTTT

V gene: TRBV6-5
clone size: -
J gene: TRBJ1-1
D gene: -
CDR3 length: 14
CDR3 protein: CASTTAGREAEAFF
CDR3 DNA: TGTGCCAGCACAACAGCCGGGAGGGAGGCTGAAGCTTTCTTT

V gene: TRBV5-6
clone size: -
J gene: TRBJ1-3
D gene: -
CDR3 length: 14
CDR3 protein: CASSLESRGNTIYF
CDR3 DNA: TGTGCCAGCAGCTTGGAATCCCGCGGAAACACCATATATTTT

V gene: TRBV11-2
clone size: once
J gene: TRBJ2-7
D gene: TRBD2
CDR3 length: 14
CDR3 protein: CASSSLAGTYEQYF
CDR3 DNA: TGTGCCAGCAGCTCACTAGCGGGAACCTACGAGCAGTACTTC

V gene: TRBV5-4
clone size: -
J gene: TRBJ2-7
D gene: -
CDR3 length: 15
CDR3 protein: CASSADPGQPYEQYF
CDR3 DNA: TGTGCCAGCAGCGCAGACCCGGGACAACCCTACGAGCAGTACTTC

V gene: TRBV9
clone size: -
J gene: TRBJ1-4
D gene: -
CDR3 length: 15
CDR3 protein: CASSVTGRLNEKLFF
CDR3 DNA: TGTGCCAGCAGCGTGACGGGACGACTAAATGAAAAACTGTTTTTT

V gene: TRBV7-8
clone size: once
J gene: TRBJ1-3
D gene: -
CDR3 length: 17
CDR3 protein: CASSLSPDFRSGNTIYF
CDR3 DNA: TGTGCCAGCAGCCTCTCACCGGACTTTCGCTCTGGAAACACCATATATTTT

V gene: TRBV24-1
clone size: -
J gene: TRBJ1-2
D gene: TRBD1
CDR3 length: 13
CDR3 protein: CATSEQTGIGYTF
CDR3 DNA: TGTGCCACCAGTGAACAGACAGGGATCGGCTACACCTTC

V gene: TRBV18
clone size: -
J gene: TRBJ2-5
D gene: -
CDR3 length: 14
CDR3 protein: CASSPGAGTETQYF
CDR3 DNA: TGTGCCAGCTCACCGGGTGCGGGGACAGAGACCCAGTACTTC

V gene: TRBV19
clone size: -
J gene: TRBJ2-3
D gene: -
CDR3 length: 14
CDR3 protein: CASRGGAPTDTQYF
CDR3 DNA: TGTGCCAGTAGGGGGGGGGCCCCCACAGATACGCAGTATTTT

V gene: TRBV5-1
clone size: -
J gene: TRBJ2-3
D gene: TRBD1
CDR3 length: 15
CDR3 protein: CASSLRDRDSDTQYF
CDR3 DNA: TGCGCCAGCAGCTTGCGGGACAGGGATTCAGATACGCAGTATTTT

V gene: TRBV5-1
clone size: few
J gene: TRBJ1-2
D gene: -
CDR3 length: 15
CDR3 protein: CASSPRTAYNYGYTF
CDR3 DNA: TGCGCCAGCAGTCCTAGGACAGCCTATAACTATGGCTACACCTTC

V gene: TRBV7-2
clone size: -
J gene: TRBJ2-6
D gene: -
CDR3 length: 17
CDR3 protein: CASSLGAGGSGANVLTF
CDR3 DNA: TGTGCCAGCAGCTTAGGGGCGGGCGGCTCTGGGGCCAACGTCCTGACTTTC

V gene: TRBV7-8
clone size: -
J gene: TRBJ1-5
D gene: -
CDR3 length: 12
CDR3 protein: CASSPGGPPQHF
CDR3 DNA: TGTGCCAGCAGCCCGGGGGGACCGCCCCAGCATTTT

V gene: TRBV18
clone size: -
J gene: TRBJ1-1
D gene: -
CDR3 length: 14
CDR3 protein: CASSPSTGNTEAFF
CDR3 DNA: TGTGCCAGCTCACCATCGACAGGGAACACTGAAGCTTTCTTT

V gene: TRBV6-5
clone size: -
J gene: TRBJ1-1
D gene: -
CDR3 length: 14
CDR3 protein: CASSGMGTAGEAFF
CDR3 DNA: TGTGCCAGCAGCGGTATGGGGACCGCGGGTGAAGCTTTCTTT

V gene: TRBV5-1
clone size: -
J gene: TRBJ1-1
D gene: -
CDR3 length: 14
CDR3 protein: CASAIGTVNTEAFF
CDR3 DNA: TGCGCCAGCGCCATAGGGACGGTGAACACTGAAGCTTTCTTT

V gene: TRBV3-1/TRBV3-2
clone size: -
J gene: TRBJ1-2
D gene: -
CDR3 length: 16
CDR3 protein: CASSQESGGRGYGYTF
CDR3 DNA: TGTGCCAGCAGCCAAGAAAGCGGTGGCCGCGGCTATGGCTACACCTTC

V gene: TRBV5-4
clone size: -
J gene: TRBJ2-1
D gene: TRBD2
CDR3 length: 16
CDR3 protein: CASSFPGLAGDNEQFF
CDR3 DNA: TGTGCCAGCAGCTTCCCAGGACTAGCGGGGGACAATGAGCAGTTCTTC

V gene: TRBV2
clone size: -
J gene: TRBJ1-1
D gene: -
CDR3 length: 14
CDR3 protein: CASSELRGGTEAFF
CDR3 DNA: TGTGCCAGCAGTGAATTGCGGGGCGGCACTGAAGCTTTCTTT

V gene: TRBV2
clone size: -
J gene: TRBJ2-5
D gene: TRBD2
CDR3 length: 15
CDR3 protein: CASSRLAGLRETQYF
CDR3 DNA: TGTGCCAGCAGTAGACTAGCGGGGTTACGAGAGACCCAGTACTTC